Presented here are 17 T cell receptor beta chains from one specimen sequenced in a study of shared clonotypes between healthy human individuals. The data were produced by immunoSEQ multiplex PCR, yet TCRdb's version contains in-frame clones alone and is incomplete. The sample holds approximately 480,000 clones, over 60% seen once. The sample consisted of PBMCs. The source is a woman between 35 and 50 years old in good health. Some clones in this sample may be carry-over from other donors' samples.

CDR3 amino acids: CASSPVPKGGGSNEQFF. For the CDR3, the DNA is TGCGCCAGCAGCCCTGTACCGAAAGGAGGGGGATCGAATGAGCAGTTCTTC. The V call is TRBV5-1, the J call TRBJ2-1; D assignment may be TRBD1 or TRBD2 (6 bases each). The germline V gene encodes CDR1 SGHRS and CDR2 YFSETQ. V lost 4 bases to trimming and J lost 7 bases, with 24 bases between them. The CDR3 has 17 residues.

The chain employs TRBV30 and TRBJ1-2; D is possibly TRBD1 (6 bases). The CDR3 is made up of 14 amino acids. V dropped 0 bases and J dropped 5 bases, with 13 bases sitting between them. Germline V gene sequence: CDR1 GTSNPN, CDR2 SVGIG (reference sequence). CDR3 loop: CAWSVGGPSYGYTF. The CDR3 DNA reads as TGTGCCTGGAGTGTAGGGGGACCTAGTTATGGCTACACCTTC. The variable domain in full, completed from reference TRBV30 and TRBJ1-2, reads SQTIHQWPATLVQPVGSPLSLECTVEGTSNPNLYWYRQAAGRGLQLLFYSVGIGQISSEVPQNLSASRPQDRQFILSSKKLLLSDSGFYLCAWSVGGPSYGYTFGSGTRLTVV.

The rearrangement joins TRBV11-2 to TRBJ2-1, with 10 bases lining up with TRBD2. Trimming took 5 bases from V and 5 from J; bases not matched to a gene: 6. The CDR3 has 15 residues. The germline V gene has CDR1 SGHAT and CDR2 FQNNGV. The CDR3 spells CASSRTGTSDNEQFF. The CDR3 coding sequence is TGTGCCAGCAGCAGGACCGGGACTAGCGACAATGAGCAGTTCTTC.

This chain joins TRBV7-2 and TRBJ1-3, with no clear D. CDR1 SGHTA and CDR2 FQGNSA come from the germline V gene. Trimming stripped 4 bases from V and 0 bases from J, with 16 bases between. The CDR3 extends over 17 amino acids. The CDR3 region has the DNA TGTGCCAGCAGCTCCCAGTCTTTGGTTTTCTCTGGAAACACCATATATTTT. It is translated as CASSSQSLVFSGNTIYF.

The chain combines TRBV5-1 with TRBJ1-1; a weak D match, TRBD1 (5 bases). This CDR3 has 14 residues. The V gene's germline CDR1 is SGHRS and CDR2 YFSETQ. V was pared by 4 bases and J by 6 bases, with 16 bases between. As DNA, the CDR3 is TGCGCCAGCAGCAGAGCGACAGATATCGCTGAAGCTTTCTTT. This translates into CASSRATDIAEAFF.

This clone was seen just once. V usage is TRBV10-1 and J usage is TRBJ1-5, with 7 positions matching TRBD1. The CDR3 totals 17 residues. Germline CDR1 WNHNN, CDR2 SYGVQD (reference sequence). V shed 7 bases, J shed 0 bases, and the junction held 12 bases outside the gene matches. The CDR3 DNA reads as TGCGCCAGCACCTTACGACAGGGCCCGAATAGCAATCAGCCCCAGCATTTT. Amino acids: CASTLRQGPNSNQPQHF.

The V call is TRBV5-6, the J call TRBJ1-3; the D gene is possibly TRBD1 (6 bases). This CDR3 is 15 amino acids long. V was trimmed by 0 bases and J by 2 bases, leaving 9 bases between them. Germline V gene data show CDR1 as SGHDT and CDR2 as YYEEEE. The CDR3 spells CASSLVGQPGNTIYF. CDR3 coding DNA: TGTGCCAGCAGCTTGGTGGGACAACCTGGAAACACCATATATTTT.

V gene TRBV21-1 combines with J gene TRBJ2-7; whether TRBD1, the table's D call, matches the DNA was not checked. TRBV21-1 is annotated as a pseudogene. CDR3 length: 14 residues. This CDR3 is CASSKAQGAKELYF. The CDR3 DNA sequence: TGTGCCAGCAGCAAAGCGCAGGGCGCCAAAGAACTGTACTTC.

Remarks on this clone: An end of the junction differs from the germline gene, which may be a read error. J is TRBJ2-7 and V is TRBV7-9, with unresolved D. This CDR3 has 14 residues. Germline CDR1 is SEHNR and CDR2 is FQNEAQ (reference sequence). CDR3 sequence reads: CASSQDAFSYEQYF. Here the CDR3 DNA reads TGCGCCAGCAGCCAAGATGCGTTCTCCTACGAGCAGTACTTC.

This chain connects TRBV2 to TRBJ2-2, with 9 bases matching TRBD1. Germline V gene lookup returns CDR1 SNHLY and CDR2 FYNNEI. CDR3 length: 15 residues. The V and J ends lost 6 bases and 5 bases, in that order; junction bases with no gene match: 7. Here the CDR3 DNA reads TGTGCCAGCAGAAGGACAGGGGAAGGGACCGGGGAGCTGTTTTTT. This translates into CASRRTGEGTGELFF.

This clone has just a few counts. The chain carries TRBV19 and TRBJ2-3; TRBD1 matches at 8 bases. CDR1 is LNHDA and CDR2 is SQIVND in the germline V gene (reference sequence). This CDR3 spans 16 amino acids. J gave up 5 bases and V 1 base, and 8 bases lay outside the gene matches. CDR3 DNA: TGTGCCAGTAGTATAGCCCTGGCACAGGGGGGAGATACGCAGTATTTT. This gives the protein CASSIALAQGGDTQYF.

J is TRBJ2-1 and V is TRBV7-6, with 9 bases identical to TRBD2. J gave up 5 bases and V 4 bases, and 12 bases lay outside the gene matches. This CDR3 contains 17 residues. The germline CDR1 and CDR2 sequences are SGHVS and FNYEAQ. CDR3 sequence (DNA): TGTGCCAGCAGCTCCCCCGCGTATAGCGGGAGCAACAATGAGCAGTTCTTC. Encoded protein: CASSSPAYSGSNNEQFF.

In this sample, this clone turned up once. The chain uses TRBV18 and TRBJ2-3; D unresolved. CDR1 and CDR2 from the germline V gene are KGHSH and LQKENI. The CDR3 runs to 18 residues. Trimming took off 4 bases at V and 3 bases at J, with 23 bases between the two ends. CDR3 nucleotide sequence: TGTGCCAGCTCACTCGGTGGCCCGACGGGTTTAGGGACAGATACGCAGTATTTT. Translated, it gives CASSLGGPTGLGTDTQYF.

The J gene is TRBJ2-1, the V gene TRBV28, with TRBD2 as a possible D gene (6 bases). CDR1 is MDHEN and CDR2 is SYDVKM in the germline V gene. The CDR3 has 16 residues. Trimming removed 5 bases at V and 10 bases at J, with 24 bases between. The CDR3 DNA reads TGTGCCAGCAGTCCCCCCGGGAAGGGTGCGGGGTTCGAGCAGTTCTTC. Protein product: CASSPPGKGAGFEQFF.

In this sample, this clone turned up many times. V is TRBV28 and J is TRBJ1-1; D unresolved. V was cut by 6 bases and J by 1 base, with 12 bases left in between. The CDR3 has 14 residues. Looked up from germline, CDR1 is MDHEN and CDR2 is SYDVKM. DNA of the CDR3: TGTGCCAGCAGACTTCCAAGAACGAACACTGAAGCTTTCTTT. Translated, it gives CASRLPRTNTEAFF.

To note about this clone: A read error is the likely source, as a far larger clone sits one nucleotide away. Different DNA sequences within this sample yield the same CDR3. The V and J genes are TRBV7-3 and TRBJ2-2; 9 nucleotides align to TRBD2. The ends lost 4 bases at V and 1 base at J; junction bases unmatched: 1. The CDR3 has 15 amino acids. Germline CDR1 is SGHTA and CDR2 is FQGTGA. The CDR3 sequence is CASSSTSGNTGELFF. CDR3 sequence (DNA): TGTGCCAGCAGCTCGACTAGCGGGAACACCGGGGAGCTGTTTTTT. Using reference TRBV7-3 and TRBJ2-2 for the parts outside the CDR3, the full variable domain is GAGVSQTPSNKVTEKGKYVELRCDPISGHTALYWYRQSLGQGPEFLIYFQGTGAADDSGLPNDRFFAVRPEGSVSTLKIQRTERGDSAVYLCASSSTSGNTGELFFGEGSRLTVL.

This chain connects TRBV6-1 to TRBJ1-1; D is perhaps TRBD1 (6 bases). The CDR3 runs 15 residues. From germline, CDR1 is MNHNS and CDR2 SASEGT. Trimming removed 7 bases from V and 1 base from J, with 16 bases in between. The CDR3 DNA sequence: TGTGCCAGCACTCGGAACCGGGACAAGAACACTGAAGCTTTCTTT. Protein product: CASTRNRDKNTEAFF.